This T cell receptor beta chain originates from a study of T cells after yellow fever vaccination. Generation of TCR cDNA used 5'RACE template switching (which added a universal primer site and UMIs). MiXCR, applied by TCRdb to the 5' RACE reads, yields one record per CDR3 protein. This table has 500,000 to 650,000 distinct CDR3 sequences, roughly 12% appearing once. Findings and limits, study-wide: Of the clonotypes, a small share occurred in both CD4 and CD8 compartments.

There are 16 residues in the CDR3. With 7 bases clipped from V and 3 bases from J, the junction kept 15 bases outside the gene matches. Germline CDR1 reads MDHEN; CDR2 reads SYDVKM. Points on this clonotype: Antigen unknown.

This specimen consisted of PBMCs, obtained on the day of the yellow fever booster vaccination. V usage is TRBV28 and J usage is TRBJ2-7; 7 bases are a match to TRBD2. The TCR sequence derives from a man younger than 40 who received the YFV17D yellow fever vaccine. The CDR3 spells CASNPAGERNLYEQYF. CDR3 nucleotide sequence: TGTGCCAGCAACCCCGCGGGGGAACGGAACCTCTACGAGCAGTACTTC.